Listed below are T cell receptor beta chains from one sample, sequenced in a study of a mutant IDH1 vaccine in newly diagnosed glioma. TCRdb's copy holds only in-frame clones and misses some; the assay was immunoSEQ multiplex PCR. There are about 92,000 clones in the sample; 83% occur only once, and under 8% lies in the top ten. Specimen: PBMCs, collected from a glioma patient treated with radiotherapy, temozolomide or both. The receptor set was obtained from a woman between 45 and 65 years old with glioma. The CDR3 runs from the conserved cysteine through the conserved F or W. D genes are given only for firm matches. For some rows the clone size is stated as once, few or many, or as a class when expanded; others skip it.

V gene	J gene	clone size	D gene	CDR3 protein	CDR3 DNA
TRBV21-1	TRBJ1-5	.	.	CASTPYSGFYSNQPQHF	TGTGCCAGCACTCCTTACTCAGGGTTCTATAGCAATCAGCCCCAGCATTTT
TRBV27	TRBJ2-5	.	.	CASSLGPGASRAQYF	TGTGCCAGCAGTTTAGGGCCAGGGGCCTCAAGGGCCCAGTACTTC
TRBV7-2	TRBJ1-6	.	.	CASSSRNPDNSPLHF	TGTGCCAGCAGCTCCAGAAATCCCGATAATTCACCCCTCCACTTT
TRBV7-2	TRBJ1-2	.	.	CASSANTANYGYTF	TGTGCCAGCAGCGCGAACACGGCTAACTATGGCTACACCTTC
TRBV7-2	TRBJ1-2	.	.	CASSLKSQLIMMGYTF	TGTGCCAGCAGCTTAAAGAGCCAGCTCATTATGATGGGCTACACCTTC
TRBV7-3	TRBJ2-2	few	.	CASSLQANTGELFF	TGTGCCAGCAGCTTACAGGCGAACACCGGGGAGCTGTTTTTT
TRBV9	TRBJ1-1	few	.	CASSVVERNTEAFF	TGTGCCAGCAGCGTAGTAGAACGGAACACTGAAGCTTTCTTT
TRBV7-2	TRBJ2-7	.	.	CASSLRQSYEQYF	TGTGCCAGCAGCTTACGTCAGTCCTACGAGCAGTACTTC
TRBV9	TRBJ1-6	.	.	CASSPTVNNSPLHF	TGTGCCAGCAGTCCGACAGTTAATAATTCACCCCTCCACTTT
TRBV19	TRBJ1-5	few	.	CATNPGHNQPQHF	TGTGCCACCAATCCGGGTCACAATCAGCCCCAGCATTTT
TRBV4-3	TRBJ2-5	once	.	CASSQDGSGGETQYF	TGCGCCAGCAGCCAAGATGGATCCGGTGGAGAGACCCAGTACTTC
TRBV9	TRBJ1-1	.	TRBD1	CASSTQGKGTRGRDTEAFF	TGTGCCAGCAGCACCCAAGGAAAGGGTACCAGGGGGAGGGACACTGAAGCTTTCTTT
TRBV10-3	TRBJ2-7	.	TRBD1	CAISESNRGSYEQYF	TGTGCCATCAGTGAGTCAAACAGGGGGTCCTACGAGCAGTACTTC
TRBV27	TRBJ1-2	.	.	CASSLRGVPGYTF	TGTGCCAGCAGTTTGCGAGGGGTCCCGGGCTACACCTTC
TRBV19	TRBJ1-1	.	.	CASSIGTPNTEAFF	TGTGCCAGTAGTATAGGGACCCCGAACACTGAAGCTTTCTTT
TRBV25-1	TRBJ1-2	once	.	CASQDSLYGCTF	TGTGCCAGCCAAGATAGCCTCTATGGCTGCACCTTC
TRBV5-6	TRBJ2-6	.	.	CASSLFEGRGANVLTF	TGTGCCAGCAGCTTGTTCGAGGGGAGGGGGGCCAACGTCCTGACTTTC
TRBV27	TRBJ2-7	.	TRBD2	CASSPWGGLSSYEQYF	TGTGCCAGCAGCCCGTGGGGGGGTTTGTCCTCCTACGAGCAGTACTTC
TRBV5-1	TRBJ2-6	once	TRBD1	CASGRQGYSGANVLTF	TGCGCCAGCGGTAGACAGGGATACTCTGGGGCCAACGTCCTGACTTTC
TRBV6-1	TRBJ1-2	.	.	CASSTQTNYGYTF	TGTGCCAGCAGTACCCAGACAAACTATGGCTACACCTTC